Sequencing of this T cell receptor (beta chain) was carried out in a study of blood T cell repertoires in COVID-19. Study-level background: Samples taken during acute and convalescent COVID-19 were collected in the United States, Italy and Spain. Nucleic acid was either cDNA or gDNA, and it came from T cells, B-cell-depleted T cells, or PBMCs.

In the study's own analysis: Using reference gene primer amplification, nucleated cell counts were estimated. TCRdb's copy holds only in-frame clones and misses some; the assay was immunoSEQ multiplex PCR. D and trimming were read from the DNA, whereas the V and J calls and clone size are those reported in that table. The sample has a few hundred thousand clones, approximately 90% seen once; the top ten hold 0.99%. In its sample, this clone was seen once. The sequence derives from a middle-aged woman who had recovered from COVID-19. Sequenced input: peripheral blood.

The DNA of the CDR3 is TGTGCCAGCAGCCCGCTCGGGGGACCCTTAAGCTCCTACGAGCAGTACTTC. Translated: CASSPLGGPLSSYEQYF. The chain employs TRBV11-2 and TRBJ2-7; the D gene is possibly TRBD2 (6 bases). CDR1 is SGHAT, CDR2 FQNNGV, per germline. V lost 5 bases and J 0 bases, leaving 20 bases between the germline ends. The CDR3 is 17 amino acids. The whole variable domain, filled in from reference TRBV11-2 and TRBJ2-7, reads EAGVAQSPRYKIIEKRQSVAFWCNPISGHATLYWYQQILGQGPKLLIQFQNNGVVDDSQLPKDRFSAERLKGVDSTLKIQPAKLEDSAVYLCASSPLGGPLSSYEQYFGPGTRLTVT.